The 8 T cell receptor beta chains in this list originate from one sample, sequenced in a study of technical replicates of blood from a handful of donors. Produced via immunoSEQ multiplex PCR; TCRdb's table is partial and in-frame only. Of 40,000 to 65,000 clones in the sample, roughly 84% are singletons; the top ten hold 5.6%. The sequenced sample consisted of PBMCs. The source is a human donor in good health. Some clones in this sample may be carry-over from other donors' samples.

The chain employs TRBV11-2 and TRBJ1-2, with TRBD1 matching 7 bases. V gave up 4 bases and J gave up 3 bases; unmatched junction bases: 8. This CDR3 is built from 15 residues. Germline CDR1 SGHAT, CDR2 FQNNGV. The CDR3 coding sequence is TGTGCCAGCAGCTCCGGACAGGAAATTCACTATGGCTACACCTTC. It translates to CASSSGQEIHYGYTF.

V and J are TRBV13 and TRBJ2-4, with D perhaps matching TRBD2 (5 bases). The CDR3 covers 15 residues. V lost 5 bases and J 6 bases, leaving 17 bases between the germline ends. Germline V CDR1 and CDR2: PRHDT, FYEKMQ (reference sequence). CDR3 in DNA: TGTGCCAGCAGCCCCCTGGGCGCAGGAGGAAACATTCAGTACTTC. Translation gives CASSPLGAGGNIQYF.

This clone appeared a single time. The chain is built from TRBV7-6 and TRBJ2-1, with D possibly TRBD2 on 5 matching bases. The CDR3 spans 16 residues. Trimming left V 5 bases short and J 6 bases short, with 20 bases between. In germline, CDR1 is SGHVS, CDR2 FNYEAQ. The CDR3 bases are TGTGCCAGCAGCCCCCGCCAAGTATCGGGATTCAATGAGCAGTTCTTC. Translating it yields CASSPRQVSGFNEQFF.

The chain recombines TRBV12-5 with TRBJ1-4; TRBD1 is a possible D gene (5 bases). The CDR3 runs 13 residues. The V and J ends lost 5 bases and 7 bases respectively, with 11 bases between them. Looked up from germline, CDR1 is LGHNT and CDR2 is FRNRAP. The CDR3 here is CASGVGTREKLFF. The CDR3 bases are TGTGCTAGTGGTGTCGGGACTCGTGAAAAACTGTTTTTT.

The rearrangement uses TRBV6-1 and TRBJ2-7, with TRBD1 identical over 7 bases. The germline V gene encodes CDR1 MNHNS and CDR2 SASEGT. Losses at the gene ends were 8 bases for V and 2 bases for J; bases not matched to a gene: 9. This CDR3 contains 14 residues. Here the CDR3 DNA reads TGTGCCAGCTTCGACAGGGCAGTCCCCTACGAGCAGTACTTC. Translated: CASFDRAVPYEQYF.

The chain uses TRBV12-5 and TRBJ2-7, with 8 nucleotides matching TRBD2. The CDR3 spans 14 residues. Germline CDR1 reads LGHNT; CDR2 reads FRNRAP. J gave up 7 bases and V 5 bases, and 10 bases lay outside the gene matches. CDR3 amino acids: CASGPSAGVAEQYF. CDR3 DNA: TGTGCTAGTGGTCCATCAGCGGGGGTTGCAGAGCAGTACTTC.

V gene TRBV18 combines with J gene TRBJ1-2; maybe TRBD1 (5 bases). The CDR3 is made up of 15 amino acids. With 5 bases removed from V and 3 bases from J, the gap between germline ends came to 16 bases. Germline V gene sequence: CDR1 KGHSH, CDR2 LQKENI. The CDR3 DNA reads TGTGCCAGCTCATCCTCGACCGGGACTCACTATGGCTACACCTTC. Protein product: CASSSSTGTHYGYTF. The variable domain in full, completed from reference TRBV18 and TRBJ1-2, reads NAGVMQNPRHLVRRRGQEARLRCSPMKGHSHVYWYRQLPEEGLKFMVYLQKENIIDESGMPKERFSAEFPKEGPSILRIQQVVRGDSAAYFCASSSSTGTHYGYTFGSGTRLTVV.

This clone showed up just once. The chain recombines TRBV7-9 with TRBJ2-3; D may be TRBD1 (5 bases). Germline V gene lookup returns CDR1 SEHNR and CDR2 FQNEAQ (reference sequence). Trimming shortened V by 4 bases and J by 2 bases, and 10 bases separated the two germline ends. The CDR3 spans 14 residues. DNA for the CDR3: TGTGCCAGCAGCTCGGCAGGGCACACAGATACGCAGTATTTT. As protein: CASSSAGHTDTQYF.